This T cell receptor beta chain was recovered during a study of regulatory T cells in long-lasting Graves disease. With iRepertoire HTBI primers and Arm-PCR of CDR3 regions, TCR beta libraries were built. TCRdb recomputed calls from the multiplex PCR reads with MiXCR, one row per CDR3 protein. Seen here are more than 400,000 distinct CDR3 sequences, 16% observed once, and the top ten hold more than 9%. This CDR3 is 13 amino acids long. The V and J ends lost 6 bases and 9 bases, in that order; junction bases with no gene match: 3. CDR1 is SQVTM and CDR2 is ANQGSEA in the germline V gene. A remark on this clonotype: Its specificity is not known.

Overall study findings and caveats: Persistent Graves' patients possessed reduced TCR diversity relative to recently diagnosed ones.

Time point given: newly diagnosed GD, antithyroid drugs for less than 3 months. RNA extracted from PBMCs served as the sequencing template. The same specimen was also included in a second study, on T cells in Graves' hyperthyroidism and ophthalmopathy. That investigation notes: Through a model of 13 V-J features, ophthalmopathy was separated from stable hyperthyroidism.

Sequencing used peripheral blood mononuclear cells (PBMCs), obtained at new diagnosis, from a patient treated with antithyroid drugs. The source is a man aged 40-49 years with Graves disease. The chain uses TRBV29-1 and TRBJ2-1, with 15 bases aligning to TRBD2. CDR3 sequence (DNA): TGCAGCGTCGGACTAGCGGGAGGGGTTGAGCAGTTCTTC. Translated: CSVGLAGGVEQFF.